These T cell receptor beta chains were read from a single sample in a study of CXCR3-negative and CXCR3-positive naive CD8 T cells. From the 5' RACE reads, TCRdb lists one entry per CDR3 protein and no DNA. The sample includes some 130,000 distinct CDR3 sequences. The sequencing sample was made of naive CXCR3- CD8+ T cells from blood. These receptors all stem from a human donor in good health. Some clones in this sample may be carry-over from other donors' samples. Both conserved end residues are part of each CDR3.

v_call: TRBV7-9; j_call: TRBJ2-5; cdr3_aa: CASSPPSGRGQETQYF
v_call: TRBV5-1; j_call: TRBJ2-1; cdr3_aa: CASSLAVSLGNEQFF
v_call: TRBV15; j_call: TRBJ1-4; cdr3_aa: CATSPGQDPEKLFF
v_call: TRBV9; j_call: TRBJ2-1; cdr3_aa: CASSVDNSGNEQFF
v_call: TRBV12-3/TRBV12-4; j_call: TRBJ2-6; cdr3_aa: CASRGSSGANVLTF
v_call: TRBV7-2; j_call: TRBJ2-5; cdr3_aa: CAVEGGGQETQYF
v_call: TRBV28; j_call: TRBJ2-6; cdr3_aa: CASSQVRMGSGANVLTF
v_call: TRBV4-1; j_call: TRBJ2-7; cdr3_aa: CASSPPSSPYEQYF
v_call: TRBV3-1; j_call: TRBJ2-1; cdr3_aa: CASSQDLGDARGEQFF
v_call: TRBV24-1; j_call: TRBJ2-7; cdr3_aa: CATSDPASASGDYVEQYF
v_call: TRBV7-2; j_call: TRBJ1-2; cdr3_aa: CASSYSLGLDYGYTF
v_call: TRBV11-2; j_call: TRBJ2-3; cdr3_aa: CASSLRQGGTDTQYF
v_call: TRBV7-6; j_call: TRBJ2-7; cdr3_aa: CASSFRQGAYEQYF
v_call: TRBV19; j_call: TRBJ2-1; cdr3_aa: CASSPRGSVYNEQFF
v_call: TRBV12-3/TRBV12-4; j_call: TRBJ2-7; cdr3_aa: CASSHPLGGTYEQYF
v_call: TRBV7-3; j_call: TRBJ2-7; cdr3_aa: CASSFSGGAGEQYF
v_call: TRBV7-3; j_call: TRBJ2-3; cdr3_aa: CASSLSLDYSTDTQYF
v_call: TRBV4-1; j_call: TRBJ1-1; cdr3_aa: CASSQGGRGGNTEAFF
v_call: TRBV12-3/TRBV12-4; j_call: TRBJ1-5; cdr3_aa: CASSLGYNQPQHF
v_call: TRBV28; j_call: TRBJ2-7; cdr3_aa: CASSLFRMVNEQYF
v_call: TRBV2; j_call: TRBJ2-1; cdr3_aa: CASSDSGGHNEQFF
v_call: TRBV6-4; j_call: TRBJ2-3; cdr3_aa: CASSNLPGRGPSEQYF
v_call: TRBV7-2; j_call: TRBJ2-7; cdr3_aa: CASSQRADSSYEQYF